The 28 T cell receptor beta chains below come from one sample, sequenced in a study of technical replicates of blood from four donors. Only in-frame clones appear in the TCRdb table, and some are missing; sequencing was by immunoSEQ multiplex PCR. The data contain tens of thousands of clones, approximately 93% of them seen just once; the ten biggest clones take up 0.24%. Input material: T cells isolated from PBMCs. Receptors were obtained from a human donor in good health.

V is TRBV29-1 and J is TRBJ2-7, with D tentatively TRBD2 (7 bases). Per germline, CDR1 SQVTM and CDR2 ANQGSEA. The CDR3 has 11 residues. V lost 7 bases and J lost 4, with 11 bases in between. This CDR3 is CSGGGLYEQYF. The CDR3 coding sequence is TGCAGCGGGGGGGGCCTATACGAGCAGTACTTC.

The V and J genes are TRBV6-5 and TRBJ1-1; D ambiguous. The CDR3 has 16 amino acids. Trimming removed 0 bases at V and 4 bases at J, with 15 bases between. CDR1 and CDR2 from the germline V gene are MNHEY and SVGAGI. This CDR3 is CASSYSTSGEGTEAFF. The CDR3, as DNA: TGTGCCAGCAGTTACTCGACTTCCGGGGAGGGCACTGAAGCTTTCTTT.

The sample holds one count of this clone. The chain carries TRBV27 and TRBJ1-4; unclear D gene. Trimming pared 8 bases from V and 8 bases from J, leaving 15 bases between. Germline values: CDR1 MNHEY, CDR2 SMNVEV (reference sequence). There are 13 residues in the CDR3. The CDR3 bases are TGTGCCAGCTTGGGCTACAGCGGAGAAAAACTGTTTTTT. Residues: CASLGYSGEKLFF.

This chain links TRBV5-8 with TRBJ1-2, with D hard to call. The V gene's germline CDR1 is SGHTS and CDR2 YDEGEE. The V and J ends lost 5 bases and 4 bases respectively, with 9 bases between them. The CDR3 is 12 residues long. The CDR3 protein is CASSVPIYGYTF. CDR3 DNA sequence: TGTGCCAGCAGTGTTCCCATCTATGGCTACACCTTC.

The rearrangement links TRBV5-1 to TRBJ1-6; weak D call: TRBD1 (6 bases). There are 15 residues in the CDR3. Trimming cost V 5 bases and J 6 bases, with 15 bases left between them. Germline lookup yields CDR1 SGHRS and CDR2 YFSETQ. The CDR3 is CASRGRDTSNSPLHF. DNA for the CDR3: TGCGCCAGCAGGGGCAGGGACACGAGTAATTCACCCCTCCACTTT.

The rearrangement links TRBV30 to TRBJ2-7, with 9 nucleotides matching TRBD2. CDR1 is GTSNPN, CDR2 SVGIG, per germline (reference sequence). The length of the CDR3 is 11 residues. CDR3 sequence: CAVGLAGAQYF. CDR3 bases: TGTGCGGTGGGACTAGCTGGCGCGCAGTACTTC.

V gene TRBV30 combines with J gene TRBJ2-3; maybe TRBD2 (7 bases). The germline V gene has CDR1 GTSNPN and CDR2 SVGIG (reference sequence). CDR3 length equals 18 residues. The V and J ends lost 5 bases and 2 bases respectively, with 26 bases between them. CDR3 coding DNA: TGTGCCTGGGACGGTCTGGGCGGGGGCTTAATGAACACAGATACGCAGTATTTT. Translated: CAWDGLGGGLMNTDTQYF.

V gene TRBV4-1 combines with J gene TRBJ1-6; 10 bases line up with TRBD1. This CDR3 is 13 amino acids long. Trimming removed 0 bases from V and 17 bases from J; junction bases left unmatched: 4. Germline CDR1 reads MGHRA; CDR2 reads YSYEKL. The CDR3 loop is CASSQDGGTGVHF. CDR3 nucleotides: TGCGCCAGCAGCCAAGACGGAGGGACAGGGGTCCACTTT.

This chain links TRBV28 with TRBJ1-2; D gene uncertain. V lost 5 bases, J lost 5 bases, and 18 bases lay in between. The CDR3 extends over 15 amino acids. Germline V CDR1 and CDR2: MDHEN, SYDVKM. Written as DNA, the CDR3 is TGTGCCAGCAGTCCTCCCGCGGGGAGCGGATATGGCTACACCTTC. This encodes CASSPPAGSGYGYTF.

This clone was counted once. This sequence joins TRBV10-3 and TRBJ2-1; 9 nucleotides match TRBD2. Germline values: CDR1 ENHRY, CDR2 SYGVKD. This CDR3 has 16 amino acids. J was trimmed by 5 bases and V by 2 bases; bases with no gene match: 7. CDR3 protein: CAISEPPSGANNEQFF. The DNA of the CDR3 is TGTGCCATCAGTGAGCCACCTAGCGGGGCTAACAATGAGCAGTTCTTC.

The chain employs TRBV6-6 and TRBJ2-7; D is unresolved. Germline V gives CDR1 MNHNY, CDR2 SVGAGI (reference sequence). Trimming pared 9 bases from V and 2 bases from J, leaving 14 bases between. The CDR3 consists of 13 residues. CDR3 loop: CASAESLTYEQYF. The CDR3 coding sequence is TGTGCCAGTGCAGAATCTTTAACCTACGAGCAGTACTTC.

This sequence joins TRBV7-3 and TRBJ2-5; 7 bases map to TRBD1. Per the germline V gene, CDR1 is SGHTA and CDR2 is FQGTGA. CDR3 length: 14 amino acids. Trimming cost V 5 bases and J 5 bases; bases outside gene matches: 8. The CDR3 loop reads CASSPKTGDETQYF. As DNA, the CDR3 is TGTGCCAGCAGCCCAAAAACAGGGGATGAGACCCAGTACTTC.

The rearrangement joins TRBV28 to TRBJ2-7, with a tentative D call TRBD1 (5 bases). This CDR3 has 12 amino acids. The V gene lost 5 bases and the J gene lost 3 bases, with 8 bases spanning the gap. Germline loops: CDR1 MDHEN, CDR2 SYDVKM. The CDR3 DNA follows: TGTGCCAGCAGTCCAGACAGCTACGAGCAGTACTTC. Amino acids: CASSPDSYEQYF.

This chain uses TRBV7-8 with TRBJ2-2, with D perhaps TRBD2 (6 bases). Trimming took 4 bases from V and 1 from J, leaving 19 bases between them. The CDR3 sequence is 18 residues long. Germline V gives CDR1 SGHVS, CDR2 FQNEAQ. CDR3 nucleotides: TGTGCCAGCAGCTCTAAATTAACGGGAGTAGTGAACACCGGGGAGCTGTTTTTT. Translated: CASSSKLTGVVNTGELFF.

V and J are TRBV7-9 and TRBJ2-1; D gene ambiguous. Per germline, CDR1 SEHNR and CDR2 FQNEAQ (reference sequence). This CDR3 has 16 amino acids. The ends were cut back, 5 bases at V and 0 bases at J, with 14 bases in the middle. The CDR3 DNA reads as TGTGCCAGCAGCCCCCCCACGCCCAGCTCCTACAATGAGCAGTTCTTC. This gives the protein CASSPPTPSSYNEQFF.

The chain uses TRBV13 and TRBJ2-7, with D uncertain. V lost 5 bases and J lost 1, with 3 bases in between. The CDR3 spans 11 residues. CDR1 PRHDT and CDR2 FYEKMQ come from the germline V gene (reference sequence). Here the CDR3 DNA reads TGTGCCAGCAGCCAGTCCTACGAGCAGTACTTC. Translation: CASSQSYEQYF.

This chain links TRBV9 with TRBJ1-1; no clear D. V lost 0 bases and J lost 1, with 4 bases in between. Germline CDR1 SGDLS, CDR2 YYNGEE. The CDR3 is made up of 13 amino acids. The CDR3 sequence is CASSVAGNTEAFF. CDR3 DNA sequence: TGTGCCAGCAGCGTAGCAGGGAACACTGAAGCTTTCTTT.

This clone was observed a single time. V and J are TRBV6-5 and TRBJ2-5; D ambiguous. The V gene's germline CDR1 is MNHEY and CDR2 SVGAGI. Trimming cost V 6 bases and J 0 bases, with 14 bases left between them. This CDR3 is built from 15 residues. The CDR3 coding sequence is TGTGCCAGCAGCCCTGGCTCGGCGGACCAAGAGACCCAGTACTTC. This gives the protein CASSPGSADQETQYF.

CDR3 DNA sequence: TGTGCCAGCAGGAGGAGCGGCAGGACTGAAGCTTTCTTT. Translated, it gives CASRRSGRTEAFF. J is TRBJ1-1 and V is TRBV2, with D unresolved. Germline V lookup: CDR1 SNHLY, CDR2 FYNNEI. This CDR3 is built from 13 residues. V gave up 6 bases and J gave up 5 bases, with 13 bases separating them.

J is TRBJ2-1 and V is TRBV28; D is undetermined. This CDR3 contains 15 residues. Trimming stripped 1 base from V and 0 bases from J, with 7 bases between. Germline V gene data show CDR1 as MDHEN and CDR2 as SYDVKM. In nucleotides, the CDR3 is TGTGCCAGCAGTTTATTTGCGGACTCCTACAATGAGCAGTTCTTC. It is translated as CASSLFADSYNEQFF. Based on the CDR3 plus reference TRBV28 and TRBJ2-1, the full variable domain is DVKVTQSSRYLVKRTGEKVFLECVQDMDHENMFWYRQDPGLGLRLIYFSYDVKMKEKGDIPEGYSVSREKKERFSLILESASTNQTSMYLCASSLFADSYNEQFFGPGTRLTVL.

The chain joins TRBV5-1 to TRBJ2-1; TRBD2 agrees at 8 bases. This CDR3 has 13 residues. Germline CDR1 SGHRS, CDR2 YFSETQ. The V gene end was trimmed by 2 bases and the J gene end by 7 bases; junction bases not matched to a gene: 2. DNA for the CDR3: TGCGCCAGCAGCTTTATAGCGGGGAATGAGCAGTTCTTC. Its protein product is CASSFIAGNEQFF.

For the CDR3, the DNA is TGTGCCAGCAGCGTAGGCACAGGGGGGGACTATGGCTACACCTTC. Translated, it gives CASSVGTGGDYGYTF. The gene calls are TRBV9 and TRBJ1-2; TRBD1 matches 8 bases. Trimming at V came to 0 bases and at J to 3 bases, leaving 4 bases not matched to a gene. The CDR3 is 15 amino acids. Germline CDR1 SGDLS, CDR2 YYNGEE.

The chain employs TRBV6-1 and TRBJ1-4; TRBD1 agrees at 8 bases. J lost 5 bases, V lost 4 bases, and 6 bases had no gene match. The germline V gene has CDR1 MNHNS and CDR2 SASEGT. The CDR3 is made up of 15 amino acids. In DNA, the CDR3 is TGTGCCAGCAGTGTCAGGACAGGGAGAAATGAAAAACTGTTTTTT. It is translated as CASSVRTGRNEKLFF.

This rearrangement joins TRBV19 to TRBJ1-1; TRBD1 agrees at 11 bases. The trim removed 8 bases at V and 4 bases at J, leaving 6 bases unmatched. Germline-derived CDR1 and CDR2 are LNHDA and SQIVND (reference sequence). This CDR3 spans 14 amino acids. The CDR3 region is CASRTGGGSTEAFF. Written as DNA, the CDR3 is TGTGCCAGTCGGACAGGGGGCGGGAGCACTGAAGCTTTCTTT.

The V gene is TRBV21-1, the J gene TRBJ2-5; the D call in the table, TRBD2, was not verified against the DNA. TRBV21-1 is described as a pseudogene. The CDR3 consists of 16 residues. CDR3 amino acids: CASSKVGEVGQETQYF. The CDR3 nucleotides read TGTGCCAGCAGCAAAGTAGGGGAGGTTGGACAAGAGACCCAGTACTTC.

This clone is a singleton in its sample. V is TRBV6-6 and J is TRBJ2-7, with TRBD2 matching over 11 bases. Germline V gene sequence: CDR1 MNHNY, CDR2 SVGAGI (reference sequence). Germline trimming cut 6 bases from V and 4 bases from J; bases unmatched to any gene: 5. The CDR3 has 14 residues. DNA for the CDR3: TGTGCCAGCAGCACTAGCGGGAGTTGGTACGAGCAGTACTTC. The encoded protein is CASSTSGSWYEQYF.

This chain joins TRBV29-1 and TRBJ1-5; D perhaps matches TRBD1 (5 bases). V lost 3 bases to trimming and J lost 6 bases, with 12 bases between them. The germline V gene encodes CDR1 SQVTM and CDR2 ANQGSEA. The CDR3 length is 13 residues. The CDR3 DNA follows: TGCAGCGTTGATGGGGCAGCGGGTCAGCCCCAGCATTTT. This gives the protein CSVDGAAGQPQHF.

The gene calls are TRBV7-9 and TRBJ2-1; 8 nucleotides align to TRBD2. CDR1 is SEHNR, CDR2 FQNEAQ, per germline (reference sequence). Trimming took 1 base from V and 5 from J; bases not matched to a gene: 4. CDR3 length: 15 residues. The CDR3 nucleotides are TGTGCCAGCAGCTTAGGTAATAGCGGGAACAATGAGCAGTTCTTC. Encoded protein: CASSLGNSGNNEQFF.